Below, 11 T cell receptor beta chains from the same sample are listed, as sequenced in a study of vaccination effects on CD4 cells after COVID-19 (dated by TCRdb to 2022 to 2024). The ViraFEST assay stimulated PBMC with viral peptide pools and then used TCR sequencing to identify antigen-specific CD4+ T cell clonotypes by expansion. After approximately 11 days of culture, CD4+ T cells were isolated with the EasySep CD4+ T cell isolation kit. PCR-confirmed SARS-CoV-2 infection had occurred in convalescent patients between March and December 2020, before the Alpha, Beta and Delta variants emerged in the United States. Their cognate antigens are unknown. Libraries were built with the immunoSEQ multiplex PCR assay. What TCRdb holds here is the immuneACCESS table cut down to in-frame rearrangements. Part of the clones is not present; checked against another copy, under half of the missing clones reflect an unresolved V gene, and the others are unexplained. This sample gives approximately 40,000 clones in total; approximately 73% of them show up just once. About a third of the sample is taken by the ten largest.

The sequencing used CD4+ T cells from PBMCs cultured with a peptide pool, collected before COVID-19 vaccination. All receptors derive from a human donor who had a prior SARS-CoV-2 infection.

This clone has just one count. The CDR3 here is CASSLYLYEQYF. CDR3 DNA sequence: TGTGCCAGCAGCTTGTATCTCTACGAGCAGTACTTC. The chain combines TRBV5-6 with TRBJ2-7; no clear D gene. The germline V and J ends were trimmed by 1 base and 3 bases, with 5 bases remaining between them. The length of the CDR3 is 12 residues. CDR1 is SGHDT and CDR2 is YYEEEE in the germline V gene.

The rearrangement links TRBV30 to TRBJ1-5; 10 bases align to TRBD1. This CDR3 has 15 amino acids. With 2 bases clipped from V and 3 bases from J, the junction kept 4 bases outside the gene matches. Germline loops: CDR1 GTSNPN, CDR2 SVGIG (reference sequence). CDR3 protein: CAWSPGQGFNQPQHF. The DNA of the CDR3 is TGTGCCTGGAGTCCGGGACAGGGGTTCAATCAGCCCCAGCATTTT.

This clone has a single count. This chain connects TRBV29-1 to TRBJ2-5; 10 bases fit TRBD2. J gave up 7 bases and V 2 bases, and 4 bases lay outside the gene matches. In germline, CDR1 is SQVTM, CDR2 ANQGSEA. The CDR3 runs 13 residues. The CDR3 reads CSVESSGGGTQYF. CDR3 DNA sequence: TGCAGCGTTGAATCTAGCGGGGGTGGGACCCAGTACTTC. Based on the CDR3 plus reference TRBV29-1 and TRBJ2-5, the full variable domain is SAVISQKPSRDICQRGTSLTIQCQVDSQVTMMFWYRQQPGQSLTLIATANQGSEATYESGFVIDKFPISRPNLTFSTLTVSNMSPEDSSIYLCSVESSGGGTQYFGPGTRLLVL.

This chain connects TRBV5-4 to TRBJ1-2; TRBD1 matches 7 bases. CDR3 length: 15 amino acids. The V gene's germline CDR1 is SGHNT and CDR2 YYREEE (reference sequence). V shed 0 bases and J 6 bases; nucleotides not matched to a gene: 8. CDR3 coding DNA: TGTGCCAGCAGCTTGGTATTGGCAGGGGGGAATGGCTACACCTTC. This sequence encodes CASSLVLAGGNGYTF.

CDR3 loop: CASSRDRETYEQYF. The CDR3 bases are TGTGCCAGCAGCCGGGACAGGGAAACCTACGAGCAGTACTTC. This sequence joins TRBV5-4 and TRBJ2-7; the match to TRBD1 covers 9 bases. The germline V gene encodes CDR1 SGHNT and CDR2 YYREEE (reference sequence). There are 14 residues in the CDR3. V dropped 4 bases and J dropped 2; count of bases not matched to a gene: 4.

Written as DNA, the CDR3 is TGTGCCAGCAGCCATTTAAGCAGGTCTGGCTACACCTTC. Translating it yields CASSHLSRSGYTF. The chain employs TRBV3-1 (or the pseudogene TRBV3-2) and TRBJ1-2; D unresolved. Germline V gene data show CDR1 as LGHDT and CDR2 as YNNKEL (reference sequence). The V end was cut by 3 bases, the J end by 7 bases, with 12 bases between. CDR3 size: 13 residues.

The rearrangement uses TRBV6-5 and TRBJ2-1; TRBD2 aligns across 8 bases. With V trimmed by 2 bases and J by 8 bases, 8 bases remained unmatched. The germline V gene encodes CDR1 MNHEY and CDR2 SVGAGI. CDR3 length equals 15 residues. CDR3 protein: CASSYGGLANDEQFF. The CDR3 coding sequence is TGTGCCAGCAGTTACGGAGGACTAGCCAACGATGAGCAGTTCTTC.

The gene calls are TRBV5-4 and TRBJ1-6, with no clear D. This CDR3 contains 13 residues. Germline V CDR1 and CDR2: SGHNT, YYREEE (reference sequence). Deletions cut 7 bases from V and 5 bases from J, with 10 bases between. The CDR3 sequence is CASAEAHNSPLHF. The DNA for the CDR3 is TGTGCCAGCGCCGAAGCCCATAATTCACCCCTCCACTTT.

This clone showed up just a few times. The genes are TRBV7-9 and TRBJ2-1, with D hard to call. CDR3 length: 12 residues. Germline V gives CDR1 SEHNR, CDR2 FQNEAQ (reference sequence). V dropped 2 bases and J dropped 10 bases, with 9 bases sitting between them. For the CDR3, the DNA is TGTGCCAGCAGCTTAAACCTACAGGAGCAGTTCTTC. Translating gives CASSLNLQEQFF.

V gene TRBV7-3 combines with J gene TRBJ2-2; 10 bases match TRBD1. The CDR3 has 19 amino acids. Germline lookup yields CDR1 SGHTA and CDR2 FQGTGA. The trim removed 2 bases at V and 2 bases at J, leaving 11 bases unmatched. The CDR3 loop is CASSLFGGMTGGNTGELFF. The CDR3 coding sequence is TGTGCCAGCAGCTTATTCGGGGGGATGACAGGGGGCAACACCGGGGAGCTGTTTTTT.

This clone was counted a few times. V and J are TRBV4-2 and TRBJ2-3; D is unresolved. The CDR3 length is 17 residues. CDR1 and CDR2 from the germline V gene are LGHNA and YNFKEQ. V lost 3 bases, J lost 1 base, and 17 bases lay in between. The CDR3 nucleotides read TGTGCCAGCAGCCATCAAGTAGGGCGGAGCCGCACAGATACGCAGTATTTT. It is translated as CASSHQVGRSRTDTQYF.